What follows are 8 T cell receptor beta chains derived from one specimen sequenced in a study of T cell responses to AZD1222 COVID-19 vaccine. The protocol was immunoSEQ multiplex PCR, while the TCRdb copy is restricted to in-frame clones and leaves out a portion. The data hold roughly 130,000 clones, with about 90% observed a single time. Here the sequenced sample was peripheral blood, taken on day 0 of AZD1222 vaccination. The receptor set was obtained from an adult in good health.

The chain carries TRBV7-9 and TRBJ2-7, with 9 nucleotides matching TRBD1. The CDR3 spans 12 residues. Germline V gene lookup returns CDR1 SEHNR and CDR2 FQNEAQ (reference sequence). Germline trimming cut 5 bases from V and 7 bases from J; bases unmatched to any gene: 3. The CDR3: CASSVTGGEQYF. Here the CDR3 DNA reads TGTGCCAGCAGCGTGACAGGGGGGGAGCAGTACTTC.

This sequence joins TRBV10-3 and TRBJ2-7; 13 bases match TRBD2. Losses at the gene ends were 8 bases for V and 2 bases for J; bases not matched to a gene: 6. CDR3 size: 15 residues. The V gene's germline CDR1 is ENHRY and CDR2 SYGVKD. The CDR3 reads CAISGLAGAPYEQYF. Written as DNA, the CDR3 is TGTGCCATCTCCGGACTAGCGGGAGCGCCCTACGAGCAGTACTTC.

This clone occurred once. The chain is built from TRBV6-2 or TRBV6-3 and TRBJ2-7; either TRBD1 or TRBD2 may fit D (6 bases each). Between the trimmed V and J ends, which lost 6 bases and 9 bases, there was a span of 15 bases. This CDR3 has 12 residues. Germline CDR1 reads MNHEY; CDR2 reads SVGEGT. The CDR3 protein is CASSPGGSGQYF. For the CDR3, the DNA is TGTGCCAGCAGCCCCGGGGGCTCGGGGCAGTACTTC.

In its sample, this clone was seen a few times. Other DNA sequences in the sample encode the same CDR3. The chain joins TRBV6-5 to TRBJ2-7; the D gene is possibly TRBD2 (5 bases). V lost 0 bases, J lost 4 bases, and 10 bases lay in between. In germline, CDR1 is MNHEY, CDR2 SVGAGI. CDR3 length equals 14 residues. The CDR3 loop reads CASSYSGSSYEQYF. As DNA, the CDR3 is TGTGCCAGCAGTTACTCAGGGAGTAGTTACGAGCAGTACTTC.

This clone was observed a single time. The CDR3 nucleotides read TGTGCCAGCAGTTTATCGTCTAGCGGGGATTACGAGCAGTACTTC. As protein: CASSLSSSGDYEQYF. The rearrangement links TRBV27 to TRBJ2-7; TRBD2 aligns across 9 bases. V shed 0 bases and J 4 bases; nucleotides not matched to a gene: 4. CDR1 MNHEY and CDR2 SMNVEV come from the germline V gene (reference sequence). The CDR3 has 15 amino acids.

This chain joins TRBV19 and TRBJ2-7, with a tentative D call TRBD1 (6 bases). The CDR3 is 12 amino acids. CDR1 is LNHDA, CDR2 SQIVND, per germline (reference sequence). The V end lost 4 bases, the J end lost 7 bases, and 11 bases lay between the germline ends. The CDR3 DNA follows: TGTGCCAGTAGTACTACAGGGTGGGAGCAGTACTTC. Its translation is CASSTTGWEQYF.

The CDR3 region has the DNA TGTGCCAGCAGCCAAGATAGCAGGGTGAATCAGCCCCAGCATTTT. It codes for CASSQDSRVNQPQHF. V and J are TRBV3-1 (or the pseudogene TRBV3-2) and TRBJ1-5; possible D gene TRBD1, 5 bases. The V end was cut by 0 bases, the J end by 4 bases, with 10 bases between. Germline V gene lookup returns CDR1 LGHDT and CDR2 YNNKEL (reference sequence). The CDR3 length is 15 residues.

This clone has just a few counts. The chain joins TRBV5-1 to TRBJ2-1, with 7 bases fitting TRBD2. CDR3 length: 16 amino acids. With 1 base clipped from V and 2 bases from J, the junction kept 6 bases outside the gene matches. From germline, CDR1 is SGHRS and CDR2 YFSETQ. DNA for the CDR3: TGCGCCAGCAGCTTGTTGGGCGGGAGAACCTACAATGAGCAGTTCTTC. Protein sequence: CASSLLGGRTYNEQFF.